The rows below give T cell receptor beta chains drawn from one sample of a study of blood T cell repertoires in COVID-19. Assay used: immunoSEQ multiplex PCR; TCRdb lists only in-frame clones, some missing. The repertoire holds about 400,000 clones, with over 85% as singletons. Material for sequencing was PBMCs or T cells enriched from blood (not recorded which). All receptors come from a woman aged 30 to 39 who had recovered from COVID-19. CDR3s leave out the opening cysteine and the closing phenylalanine or tryptophan.

j_gene: TRBJ2-1; v_gene: TRBV19; len: 15; CDR3aa: ASSPLQRLAGHNEQF
j_gene: TRBJ1-4; v_gene: TRBV7-2; len: 12; CDR3aa: ASSLGGYGEKLF
j_gene: TRBJ2-7; v_gene: TRBV5-1; len: 12; CDR3aa: ASSLASSSSEQY
j_gene: TRBJ1-5; v_gene: TRBV10-3; len: 11; CDR3aa: AISELRRQPQH
j_gene: TRBJ1-5; v_gene: TRBV11-1; len: 11; CDR3aa: ASSLGHNQPQH
j_gene: TRBJ2-5; v_gene: TRBV29-1; len: 12; CDR3aa: SVAGLAGEETQY
j_gene: TRBJ2-2; v_gene: TRBV7-2; len: 17; CDR3aa: ASSFRGLAGGWNTGELF
j_gene: TRBJ1-6; v_gene: TRBV30; len: 10; CDR3aa: AWSVSNSPLH
j_gene: TRBJ2-2; v_gene: TRBV5-4; len: 14; CDR3aa: ASSLVGTANTGELF
j_gene: TRBJ1-1; v_gene: TRBV9; len: 13; CDR3aa: ASSTWGGSNTEAF
j_gene: TRBJ1-6; v_gene: TRBV27; len: 13; CDR3aa: ASIRTGRANSPLH
j_gene: TRBJ1-5; v_gene: TRBV15; len: 12; CDR3aa: ATSRRQGGQPQH
j_gene: TRBJ1-6; v_gene: TRBV7-9; len: 12; CDR3aa: ASSYRRDNSPLH
j_gene: TRBJ1-2; v_gene: TRBV11-2; len: 13; CDR3aa: ASSSHRGRYGGYT
j_gene: TRBJ2-2; v_gene: TRBV7-3; len: 13; CDR3aa: ASSLNRDLTGELF
j_gene: TRBJ1-3; v_gene: TRBV19; len: 13; CDR3aa: ASSIGQPSGNTIY
j_gene: TRBJ2-3; v_gene: TRBV18; len: 11; CDR3aa: ASSPRTTDTQY
j_gene: TRBJ1-1; v_gene: TRBV5-1; len: 15; CDR3aa: ASNEGQGARMSTEAF
j_gene: TRBJ1-1; v_gene: TRBV19; len: 13; CDR3aa: ASSIGTGVGTEAF
j_gene: TRBJ1-5; v_gene: TRBV27; len: 15; CDR3aa: ASSRAQTGGLKQPQH
j_gene: TRBJ1-2; v_gene: TRBV15; len: 11; CDR3aa: ATSKAGAYGYT
j_gene: TRBJ2-2; v_gene: TRBV24-1; len: 13; CDR3aa: ATSDPGTGTGELF
j_gene: TRBJ1-6; v_gene: TRBV13; len: 11; CDR3aa: ASSLGASSPLH
j_gene: TRBJ1-1; v_gene: TRBV5-1; len: 10; CDR3aa: ASSGREREAF
j_gene: TRBJ1-2; v_gene: TRBV4-2; len: 14; CDR3aa: ASSQENEDRAYGYT
j_gene: TRBJ1-1; v_gene: TRBV4-1; len: 10; CDR3aa: ASSQGGAEAF
j_gene: TRBJ2-7; v_gene: TRBV5-5; len: 11; CDR3aa: ASSGNQDFEQY
j_gene: TRBJ2-7; v_gene: TRBV27; len: 12; CDR3aa: ASSSATGGSEQY
j_gene: TRBJ1-6; v_gene: TRBV24-1; len: 14; CDR3aa: ATSDLAGGSNSPLH
j_gene: TRBJ2-3; v_gene: TRBV5-1; len: 14; CDR3aa: ASSALLAGGTDTQY
j_gene: TRBJ2-3; v_gene: TRBV5-1; len: 14; CDR3aa: ASSLGLAGGTDTQY
j_gene: TRBJ1-1; v_gene: TRBV13; len: 15; CDR3aa: ASGSLTDSIVVTEAF
j_gene: TRBJ2-3; v_gene: TRBV4-3; len: 16; CDR3aa: ASSQEGSLVAGSDTQY
j_gene: TRBJ1-5; v_gene: TRBV12-5; len: 15; CDR3aa: ASGLATGRNPNQPQH
j_gene: TRBJ1-5; v_gene: TRBV4-1; len: 13; CDR3aa: ASSQDSGGYQPQH
j_gene: TRBJ1-3; v_gene: TRBV3-1/TRBV3-2; len: 14; CDR3aa: ASSRKADSSGNTIY
j_gene: TRBJ2-5; v_gene: TRBV5-1; len: 11; CDR3aa: ASSLDGAETQY
j_gene: TRBJ1-5; v_gene: TRBV3-1/TRBV3-2; len: 13; CDR3aa: ASSRTGISNQPQH
j_gene: TRBJ1-2; v_gene: TRBV10-2; len: 14; CDR3aa: ASSVVGQGVFYGYT
j_gene: TRBJ1-1; v_gene: TRBV19; len: 11; CDR3aa: ATTQGVNTEAF
j_gene: TRBJ2-7; v_gene: TRBV7-2; len: 13; CDR3aa: ASSTGLAGFYEQY
j_gene: TRBJ2-3; v_gene: TRBV4-2; len: 12; CDR3aa: ASSERGSSDTQY
j_gene: TRBJ1-1; v_gene: TRBV9; len: 9; CDR3aa: ASSPTGIAF
j_gene: TRBJ2-1; v_gene: TRBV9; len: 16; CDR3aa: ASNRRTSGSLLYDEQF
j_gene: TRBJ1-3; v_gene: TRBV30; len: 13; CDR3aa: AWSVPRHSGNTIY
j_gene: TRBJ2-3; v_gene: TRBV2; len: 11; CDR3aa: ASRLASTDTQY
j_gene: TRBJ1-5; v_gene: TRBV6-5; len: 13; CDR3aa: ASSLSSGSNQPQH
j_gene: TRBJ2-2; v_gene: TRBV19; len: 15; CDR3aa: ASSSGLAGGPLGELF
j_gene: TRBJ2-7; v_gene: TRBV18; len: 11; CDR3aa: ASSPSSTVQQY
j_gene: TRBJ2-1; v_gene: TRBV7-3; len: 13; CDR3aa: ASSFDRGSYNEQF
j_gene: TRBJ2-3; v_gene: TRBV9; len: 13; CDR3aa: ASSPGGQGTDTQY
j_gene: TRBJ2-7; v_gene: TRBV30; len: 11; CDR3aa: AWRSGGYYEQY
j_gene: TRBJ1-3; v_gene: TRBV9; len: 13; CDR3aa: ASSVAGRSGNTIY